The T cell receptor beta chain described here comes from a study of shared clonotypes between healthy human individuals. Study observations and caveats: A few donors held about 5% of naive CD4 clonotypes in common. Non-shared clonotypes had lower generation probabilities than those shared by all four donors. Collection of samples was limited to blood; tissue repertoires likely differ.

On this clone: Antigen specificity is unknown. The same CDR3 arises from other DNA sequences in this sample as well.

In the source study's methods: Sequence data from immunoSEQ were junction-only and lacked quality scores; consequently, filtering differed. Generated by immunoSEQ multiplex PCR, the TCRdb table keeps only in-frame clones and is missing some. The DNA gave D and trimming, while V, J and clone size come from that table. The table has around 2.1 million clones, approximately 96% seen once; the top ten hold about 0.13%. Trimming took off 0 bases at V and 4 bases at J, with 9 bases between the two ends. The CDR3 has 14 amino acids. Germline CDR1 is SGHRS and CDR2 is YFSETQ. The J gene is TRBJ2-3, the V gene TRBV5-1; D is uncertain. This clonotype originated in a man younger than 30 in good health. Sequences were obtained from naive CD4+ T cells sorted from blood. Sample subset: CD45RA+ positively selected. CDR3 nucleotide sequence: TGCGCCAGCAGCTTGGGACGTGGGGCAGATACGCAGTATTTT. Its translation: CASSLGRGADTQYF.